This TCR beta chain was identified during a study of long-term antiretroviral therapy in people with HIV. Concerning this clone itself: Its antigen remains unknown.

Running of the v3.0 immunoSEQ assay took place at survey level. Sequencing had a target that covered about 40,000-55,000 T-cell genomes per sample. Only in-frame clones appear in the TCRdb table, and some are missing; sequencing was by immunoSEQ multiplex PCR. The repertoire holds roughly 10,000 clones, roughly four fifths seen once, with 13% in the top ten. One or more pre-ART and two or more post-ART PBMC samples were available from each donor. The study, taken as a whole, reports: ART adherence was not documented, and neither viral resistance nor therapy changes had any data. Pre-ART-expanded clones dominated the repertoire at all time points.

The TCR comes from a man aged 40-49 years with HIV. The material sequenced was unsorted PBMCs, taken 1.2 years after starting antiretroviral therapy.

In DNA, the CDR3 is TGTGCAAGTCGCGGGGACAGGGCACCTTATAGCAATCAGCCCCAGCATTTT. Translated: CASRGDRAPYSNQPQHF. The V and J genes are TRBV12-2 and TRBJ1-5; the tabulated D call, TRBD1, remains unverified against the DNA. TRBV12-2 is a listed pseudogene. The CDR3 length is 17 residues.